The 21 T cell receptor beta chains reported below all come from one sample, sequenced in a study of blood T cells in healthy people across ages (dated by TCRdb to between 2014 and 2017). The library was obtained by 5' RACE. Instrument used: Illumina HiSeq 2500. A second PCR of about 7 to 12 cycles was run with a J-beta primer mix and a sample-barcoded 5' primer. The public reads were run again by TCRdb, first through fastp at Q25 and then through MiXCR, and only productive beta chains were kept. Each record represents a unique CDR3 protein, reported with the most common genes and DNA among its rows. Recorded for this sample are about 1.8 million distinct CDR3 sequences; roughly 50% of them occurred a single time. Less than 2.5% of the sample is taken by the ten largest. The sample taken for sequencing was blood. The receptors were sampled from a woman aged 40 to 49 in good health.

The DNA for the CDR3 is TGTGCCAGCAGCTTGGGTCCTAGCGGGGGATTCGCAGATACGCAGTATTTT. Protein product: CASSLGPSGGFADTQYF. This chain uses TRBV7-9 with TRBJ2-3; 10 nucleotides line up with TRBD2. Germline V lookup: CDR1 SEHNR, CDR2 FQNEAQ (reference sequence). V lost 3 bases to trimming and J lost 4 bases; unmatched junction nucleotides: 10. CDR3 length: 17 amino acids. Variable domain in full (rest from reference TRBV7-9 and TRBJ2-3): DTGVSQNPRHKITKRGQNVTFRCDPISEHNRLYWYRQTLGQGPEFLTYFQNEAQLEKSRLLSDRFSAERPKGSFSTLEIQRTEQGDSAMYLCASSLGPSGGFADTQYFGPGTRLTVL.

This chain joins TRBV12-3 or TRBV12-4 and TRBJ2-1; the D gene is possibly TRBD2 (7 bases). The CDR3 contains 15 residues. Trimming took 1 base from V and 7 from J, leaving 14 bases between them. The CDR3 DNA reads TGTGCCAGCAGTTTAGAGGGGGGGCGATGGAATGAGCAGTTCTTC. Translated, it gives CASSLEGGRWNEQFF.

The chain uses TRBV13 and TRBJ2-1; possible D gene TRBD1, 6 bases. The CDR3 length is 15 residues. The V gene lost 1 base and the J gene lost 8 bases, with 15 bases spanning the gap. Per germline, CDR1 PRHDT and CDR2 FYEKMQ (reference sequence). The CDR3: CASSLVPQGKDEQFF. For the CDR3, the DNA is TGTGCCAGCAGCTTAGTCCCCCAGGGGAAAGATGAGCAGTTCTTC.

This clonotype was observed many times. The chain carries TRBV4-3 and TRBJ2-1; 12 bases map to TRBD2. Germline CDR1 is LGHNA and CDR2 is YSLEER. This CDR3 is 16 amino acids long. J gave up 9 bases and V 1 base, and 7 bases lay outside the gene matches. The CDR3 spells CASSQGSWTSGVEQFF. The DNA for the CDR3 is TGCGCCAGCAGCCAAGGATCGTGGACTAGCGGGGTTGAGCAGTTCTTC.

V is TRBV10-2 and J is TRBJ1-2; D not certain. V lost 7 bases, J lost 1 base, and 10 bases lay in between. Germline CDR1 reads WSHSY; CDR2 reads SAAADI. The CDR3 consists of 13 residues. The CDR3 region is CASIRTRNYGYTF. The CDR3 region has the DNA TGCGCCAGCATTCGAACGCGTAACTATGGCTACACCTTC.

This clonotype was counted a few times. The rearrangement links TRBV7-2 to TRBJ2-5; D is perhaps TRBD2 (7 bases). The better agreement between TRBJ2-7 and the DNA end casts doubt on the J call. Germline CDR1 SGHTA, CDR2 FQGNSA. This CDR3 contains 15 residues. The CDR3 nucleotides read TGTGCCAGCAGCATGGGGGGGCTCTTCTCGAGCGAGCAGTACTTC. Its translation: CASSMGGLFSSEQYF.

Worth noting for this clonotype: A much bigger clone sits one base away, suggesting this may be a read error. V is TRBV24-1 and J is TRBJ2-5; D unresolved. The CDR3 loop spans 15 amino acids. V was trimmed by 5 bases and J by 4 bases, leaving 16 bases between them. CDR1 KGHDR and CDR2 SFDVKD come from the germline V gene. The CDR3 DNA reads as TGTGCCACCAGTGGTCCAACCCACCTTCCAGAGACCCAGTACTTC. This codes for CATSGPTHLPETQYF.

The CDR3 here is CASSLPWDWIDYGYTF. The CDR3 region has the DNA TGTGCCAGCAGCTTACCCTGGGACTGGATTGACTATGGCTACACCTTC. The chain links TRBV7-2 to TRBJ1-2, with D possibly being TRBD1 (5 bases). V was shortened by 2 bases and J by 3 bases, with 16 bases between the two germline ends. CDR3 size: 16 residues. Looked up from germline, CDR1 is SGHTA and CDR2 is FQGNSA.

On this clonotype: The junction and the germline gene differ at one end; a read error may be behind it. This rearrangement joins TRBV12-3 or TRBV12-4 to TRBJ2-1, with TRBD2 matching over 11 bases. The CDR3 is made up of 15 amino acids. In DNA form, the CDR3 reads TGTGCCAGCAGTCTAGCGGGGGGCAGTAACAATGAGCAGTTCTTC. Translation: CASSLAGGSNNEQFF.

V gene TRBV4-3 combines with J gene TRBJ2-3; 9 bases fit TRBD1. The CDR3 is 15 residues long. After removal of 6 bases from V and 3 bases from J, the junction contained 7 bases not matched to a gene. The V gene's germline CDR1 is LGHNA and CDR2 YSLEER. The CDR3 is CASRARDRATDTQYF. DNA for the CDR3: TGCGCCAGCAGAGCCCGGGACAGGGCGACAGATACGCAGTATTTT.

V usage is TRBV5-1 and J usage is TRBJ1-2; possibly TRBD1 for D (6 bases). The CDR3 runs 15 residues. Germline CDR1 and CDR2: SGHRS and YFSETQ. The V and J ends lost 5 bases and 5 bases respectively, with 19 bases between them. DNA for the CDR3: TGCGCCAGCAGTTCGGAGATCCAGGGGTGGTATGGCTACACCTTC. Translation: CASSSEIQGWYGYTF.

This rearrangement joins TRBV3-1 to TRBJ2-2, with D perhaps assigned TRBD1 or TRBD2 (5 bases each). Deletions cut 8 bases from V and 7 bases from J, with 20 bases between. The CDR3 consists of 15 residues. Germline CDR1 is LGHDT and CDR2 is YNNKEL (reference sequence). CDR3 protein: CASAARGLTVGELFF. The DNA of the CDR3 is TGTGCCAGCGCCGCCCGCGGACTGACAGTCGGGGAGCTGTTTTTT.

The chain joins TRBV29-1 to TRBJ2-3, with D tentatively TRBD1 or TRBD2 (5 bases each). V was shortened by 6 bases and J by 4 bases, with 17 bases between the two germline ends. The CDR3 length is 14 residues. Germline V gene data show CDR1 as SQVTM and CDR2 as ANQGSEA. The CDR3 region has the DNA TGCAGCGTCATACGAGGGGTTCCAGCAGATACGCAGTATTTT. Amino acids: CSVIRGVPADTQYF.

The table lists this clonotype with a few counts. The chain recombines TRBV20-1 with TRBJ2-1; tentative D call: TRBD1 (6 bases). V was trimmed by 3 bases and J by 0 bases, leaving 12 bases between them. Germline CDR1 reads DFQATT; CDR2 reads SNEGSKA (reference sequence). The CDR3 loop spans 15 amino acids. The CDR3 nucleotides are TGCAGTGCTAGCACAGACAGGCCCTCCTACAATGAGCAGTTCTTC. Protein: CSASTDRPSYNEQFF.

V is TRBV27 and J is TRBJ1-6; no clear D. Trimming removed 7 bases at V and 4 bases at J, with 11 bases between. The germline gives CDR1 MNHEY, CDR2 SMNVEV (reference sequence). The CDR3 sequence is 14 residues long. The DNA for the CDR3 is TGTGCCAGCACTAGTGGGATTTATAATTCACCCCTCCACTTT. Its protein is CASTSGIYNSPLHF.

This clonotype came up once. The rearrangement uses TRBV5-1 and TRBJ2-4; weak D call: TRBD2 (5 bases). Germline-derived CDR1 and CDR2 are SGHRS and YFSETQ. V lost 3 bases, J lost 1 base, and 11 bases lay in between. CDR3 size: 15 residues. CDR3 DNA: TGCGCCAGCAGCTACAAGGGAGACGCCAAAAACATTCAGTACTTC. Amino acids: CASSYKGDAKNIQYF.

This clonotype turned up a few times. The J gene is TRBJ2-1, the V gene TRBV5-1; TRBD2 is a possible D gene (6 bases). The V end lost 6 bases, the J end lost 0 bases, and 13 bases lay between the germline ends. The CDR3 sequence is 15 residues long. Per the germline V gene, CDR1 is SGHRS and CDR2 is YFSETQ. CDR3 loop: CASKYRGSSYNEQFF. Here the CDR3 DNA reads TGCGCCAGCAAATATCGGGGGAGCTCCTACAATGAGCAGTTCTTC.

About this clonotype itself: The germline gene is not matched at one end of the junction; a read error may be the cause. The V call is TRBV13, the J call TRBJ2-1; D assignment may be TRBD1 or TRBD2 (5 bases each). The germline CDR1 and CDR2 sequences are PRHDT and FYEKMQ (reference sequence). The CDR3 consists of 14 residues. CDR3 sequence reads: CTSSLRSGTYEQFF. The CDR3 bases are TGTACCAGCAGCTTAAGGTCCGGGACCTATGAGCAGTTCTTC.

This clonotype was seen a handful of times. V is TRBV5-1 and J is TRBJ2-1; D gene unclear. The CDR3 loop spans 14 amino acids. CDR1 and CDR2 (germline): SGHRS, YFSETQ. Trimming took 1 base from V and 10 from J, leaving 15 bases between them. The DNA for the CDR3 is TGCGCCAGCAGCTTGTTTCAGGCGATCAGGGAGCAGTTCTTC. Translated, it gives CASSLFQAIREQFF.

V and J are TRBV28 and TRBJ2-5; 8 positions match TRBD1. From germline, CDR1 is MDHEN and CDR2 SYDVKM. V trimming: 4 bases; J trimming: 11 bases; junction bases outside the gene matches: 6. The CDR3 runs to 12 residues. CDR3 DNA sequence: TGTGCCAGCAGTTCGATACAGGGGGAGCAGTACTTC. It translates to CASSSIQGEQYF.

This clonotype was seen more than once but under ten times. V usage is TRBV7-9 and J usage is TRBJ2-5; 8 nucleotides agree with TRBD1. Germline V gene sequence: CDR1 SEHNR, CDR2 FQNEAQ (reference sequence). V lost 5 bases, J lost 4 bases, and 9 bases stayed unmatched. The CDR3 is 15 amino acids. Here the CDR3 reads CASSQRQGIGETQYF. CDR3 nucleotide sequence: TGTGCCAGCAGCCAAAGACAGGGGATAGGAGAGACCCAGTACTTC.